This T cell receptor (beta chain) was recovered during a study of T cells in narcolepsy. The V gene's germline CDR1 is MDHEN and CDR2 SYDVKM. With V trimmed by 5 bases and J by 3 bases, 7 bases remained unmatched. The CDR3 totals 15 residues. Profiled with immunoSEQ multiplex PCR; TCRdb holds only in-frame clones, not every one. Counted here are 21,000 or so clones, 92% occurring once; the ten biggest clones make up about 1%. This clonotype was sampled from a human donor with narcolepsy. Sequencing was carried out using CD45RA- memory CD4+ T cells from PBMCs. The gene calls are TRBV28 and TRBJ1-5, with 7 positions matching TRBD1. The CDR3 spells CASSKTGTSNQPQHF. DNA of the CDR3: TGTGCCAGCAGTAAGACAGGGACCTCCAATCAGCCCCAGCATTTT.